The subject of this entry is one T cell receptor beta chain. Antigen specificity is unknown. This specimen belongs to a study of tumor-infiltrating lymphocytes in primary liver carcinoma. Study in general: Patients were both men and women, whose ages ran from 30 to 69 years. Findings of the study overall: Tumor specimens were characterized by a significantly higher top-250-clone fraction than blood (p = 0.039).

This CDR3 comprises 16 residues. J gave up 5 bases and V 9 bases, and 12 bases lay outside the gene matches. TCR beta cDNA came from approximately 540 ng total RNA, primed with a constant-region primer. Sequencing libraries for TCR beta derived from three nested multiplex PCR rounds that used slightly modified ARM-PCR. The first two PCR rounds, around 10 cycles each, used TRBV1-TRBV30 forward primers and a C-beta reverse primer. TCRdb passed the multiplex PCR reads through MiXCR, listing each CDR3 protein once. The sample consists of 100,000 or so distinct CDR3 sequences, about two thirds of them appearing once. RNA and DNA were co-extracted from about 19-30 mg of unsorted bulk tissue. Tumors were each sampled at five separate regions. Histology found more than 75% viable tumor cells per sample.

The sequence was collected from a woman aged 55-69 years with primary liver carcinoma and hepatitis B virus infection. Sequencing was performed on liver tumor tissue from sampling region 2. Subset indicated: tumor region T2, inferior pole. The rearrangement joins TRBV12-3 or TRBV12-4 to TRBJ2-1; 11 nucleotides agree with TRBD2. CDR3: CARGFSGTSGDNEQFF. Here the CDR3 DNA reads TGTGCCAGAGGTTTTTCAGGGACTAGCGGAGACAATGAGCAGTTCTTC.